Presented here are 28 T cell receptor beta chains from one specimen sequenced in a study of control samples from healthy donors and cancer patients. Sequencing used immunoSEQ multiplex PCR; TCRdb keeps in-frame clones, though not all of them. The sample has some 90,000 clones, 85% to 90% seen once. The sample comprised blood. The receptors originated from a woman aged 60-75 years in good health.

V usage is TRBV5-1 and J usage is TRBJ2-2, with 9 bases matching TRBD2. The J segment lost 5 bases and the V segment lost 4 bases, leaving 6 bases of the junction unmatched. This CDR3 is built from 15 residues. The germline V gene has CDR1 SGHRS and CDR2 YFSETQ. The CDR3 nucleotides are TGCGCCAGCAGCGGACCGGGACTAGCAACCGGGGAGCTGTTTTTT. This codes for CASSGPGLATGELFF.

The V gene is TRBV19, the J gene TRBJ1-2; D perhaps matches TRBD1 (6 bases). In germline, CDR1 is LNHDA, CDR2 SQIVND (reference sequence). CDR3 length: 15 amino acids. Trimming stripped 3 bases from V and 1 base from J, with 12 bases between. CDR3 amino acids: CASSIIQGNNYGYTF. The CDR3 bases are TGTGCCAGTAGTATTATACAGGGTAATAACTATGGCTACACCTTC.

The gene calls are TRBV28 and TRBJ2-7; no clear D. CDR3 length equals 14 residues. With 7 bases removed from V and 0 bases from J, the gap between germline ends came to 13 bases. The germline CDR1 and CDR2 sequences are MDHEN and SYDVKM. CDR3 residues: CASTAGGRSYEQYF. CDR3 sequence (DNA): TGTGCCAGCACTGCTGGTGGGCGCTCCTACGAGCAGTACTTC. Drawing the rest from reference TRBV28 and TRBJ2-7, the complete variable domain is DVKVTQSSRYLVKRTGEKVFLECVQDMDHENMFWYRQDPGLGLRLIYFSYDVKMKEKGDIPEGYSVSREKKERFSLILESASTNQTSMYLCASTAGGRSYEQYFGPGTRLTVT.

This rearrangement joins TRBV5-5 to TRBJ1-4; D unclear. This CDR3 region has 15 residues. Trimming took 1 base from V and 8 from J, leaving 15 bases between them. Germline assignment: CDR1 SGHKS and CDR2 YYEKEE (reference sequence). CDR3 region: CASSLTPAKPEKLFF. The CDR3 coding sequence is TGTGCCAGCAGCTTGACCCCGGCCAAGCCCGAAAAACTGTTTTTT.

V usage is TRBV9 and J usage is TRBJ1-3; 7 bases line up with TRBD1. The CDR3 is made up of 14 amino acids. The J segment lost 3 bases and the V segment lost 2 bases, leaving 2 bases of the junction unmatched. Germline V CDR1 and CDR2: SGDLS, YYNGEE. This chain's CDR3 is CASSVSGGGNTIYF. The CDR3 DNA follows: TGTGCCAGCAGCGTCTCAGGGGGTGGAAACACCATATATTTT.

The CDR3, as DNA: TGTGCCAGCAGCAAAGCGCCTAGCGGGTATTGCACAGATACGCAGTATTTT. Its protein product is CASSKAPSGYCTDTQYF. The rearrangement links TRBV21-1 to TRBJ2-3; TRBD2 is taken as the D call from the table, unchecked against the DNA. TRBV21-1 is a known pseudogene. CDR3 length: 17 amino acids.

V is TRBV27 and J is TRBJ1-1; TRBD1 might be the D (5 bases). Germline CDR1 is MNHEY and CDR2 is SMNVEV (reference sequence). This CDR3 has 16 residues. The germline V and J ends were trimmed by 3 bases and 1 base, with 15 bases remaining between them. As DNA, the CDR3 is TGTGCCAGCAGTTTGGTAGGGGCAGGGTGGAACACTGAAGCTTTCTTT. It specifies CASSLVGAGWNTEAFF.

The chain combines TRBV2 with TRBJ1-1; the match to TRBD1 covers 7 bases. Trimming cost V 5 bases and J 8 bases; bases outside gene matches: 5. The CDR3 consists of 12 residues. Germline V gene lookup returns CDR1 SNHLY and CDR2 FYNNEI. CDR3 sequence reads: CASSRQGPEAFF. The CDR3 nucleotides read TGTGCCAGCAGTCGACAGGGACCAGAAGCTTTCTTT.

The gene calls are TRBV7-2 and TRBJ2-1, with D maybe TRBD1 (6 bases). V lost 5 bases to trimming and J lost 2 bases, with 16 bases between them. This CDR3 is built from 16 residues. The germline CDR1 and CDR2 sequences are SGHTA and FQGNSA. In DNA form, the CDR3 reads TGTGCCAGCAGCCCGGACAGCCCTGGGGCCTACAATGAGCAGTTCTTC. This translates into CASSPDSPGAYNEQFF.

The genes are TRBV27 and TRBJ1-2, with D perhaps matching TRBD1 (6 bases). Germline V CDR1 and CDR2: MNHEY, SMNVEV (reference sequence). The CDR3 runs to 13 residues. With 7 bases removed from V and 6 bases from J, the gap between germline ends came to 15 bases. The CDR3 here is CASTNRGRDGYTF. For the CDR3, the DNA is TGTGCCAGCACAAACCGGGGGCGGGATGGCTACACCTTC.

The chain links TRBV19 to TRBJ2-1; 9 bases match TRBD2. This CDR3 contains 15 residues. Germline V gene data show CDR1 as LNHDA and CDR2 as SQIVND (reference sequence). Trimming took 6 bases from V and 1 from J; bases not matched to a gene: 4. CDR3 coding DNA: TGTGCCAGTAGCCTCCTAGCGGGGTCCTACAATGAGCAGTTCTTC. This sequence encodes CASSLLAGSYNEQFF.

This clone was picked up one time. The chain recombines TRBV29-1 with TRBJ2-5, with TRBD1 matching over 9 bases. V lost 3 bases to trimming and J lost 5 bases; unmatched junction nucleotides: 4. This CDR3 spans 13 amino acids. From germline, CDR1 is SQVTM and CDR2 ANQGSEA. The CDR3 sequence is CSVDLGTGETQYF. The CDR3, as DNA: TGCAGCGTTGATTTGGGGACAGGGGAGACCCAGTACTTC.

The CDR3 here is CASSSPQGLAGGRNTGELFF. In DNA, the CDR3 is TGTGCCAGCAGTTCTCCGCAGGGACTAGCGGGGGGGCGGAACACCGGGGAGCTGTTTTTT. The chain is built from TRBV4-2 and TRBJ2-2; 16 nucleotides match TRBD2. After removal of 6 bases from V and 1 base from J, the junction contained 11 bases not matched to a gene. Looked up from germline, CDR1 is LGHNA and CDR2 is YNFKEQ. The CDR3 length is 20 residues.

V gene TRBV6-1 combines with J gene TRBJ1-2; unclear D gene. The germline V and J ends were trimmed by 2 bases and 5 bases, with 12 bases remaining between them. Germline V gene sequence: CDR1 MNHNS, CDR2 SASEGT. CDR3 size: 14 residues. CDR3 loop: CASSEWSTTYGYTF. The CDR3 region has the DNA TGTGCCAGCAGTGAATGGTCTACTACTTATGGCTACACCTTC.

The chain recombines TRBV5-1 with TRBJ2-7, with a weak D call TRBD1 (6 bases). Germline V CDR1 and CDR2: SGHRS, YFSETQ. There are 15 residues in the CDR3. Trimming cost V 4 bases and J 5 bases, with 19 bases left between them. The CDR3 spells CASSTGQFRVNEQYF. CDR3 DNA sequence: TGCGCCAGCAGCACAGGACAGTTTCGGGTGAACGAGCAGTACTTC.

The chain couples TRBV28 to TRBJ1-2; possibly TRBD1 for D (5 bases). The germline gives CDR1 MDHEN, CDR2 SYDVKM. The ends were cut back, 6 bases at V and 8 bases at J, with 16 bases in the middle. CDR3 length: 13 amino acids. The CDR3 spells CASRSSRAHGYTF. As DNA, the CDR3 is TGTGCCAGCAGGAGTTCCAGGGCGCACGGCTACACCTTC.

This clone was seen once. The genes are TRBV2 and TRBJ1-3; no definite D call. Germline V lookup: CDR1 SNHLY, CDR2 FYNNEI. The CDR3 length is 15 residues. V shed 6 bases and J shed 6 bases, with 18 bases lying between them. CDR3 amino acids: CASSHPDEAANTIYF. The CDR3 DNA reads TGTGCCAGCAGCCATCCGGATGAAGCGGCAAACACCATATATTTT. Variable domain in full (rest from reference TRBV2 and TRBJ1-3): EPEVTQTPSHQVTQMGQEVILRCVPISNHLYFYWYRQILGQKVEFLVSFYNNEISEKSEIFDDQFSVERPDGSNFTLKIRSTKLEDSAMYFCASSHPDEAANTIYFGEGSWLTVV.

The J gene is TRBJ2-5, the V gene TRBV19; tentative D call: TRBD2 (5 bases). The germline V and J ends were trimmed by 4 bases and 4 bases, with 13 bases remaining between them. The V gene's germline CDR1 is LNHDA and CDR2 SQIVND (reference sequence). This CDR3 has 14 amino acids. DNA of the CDR3: TGTGCCAGTAGTACGTGGAGCGGAGGAGAGACCCAGTACTTC. Its translation: CASSTWSGGETQYF.

The chain combines TRBV5-1 with TRBJ2-2, with TRBD2 matching 9 bases. The CDR3 covers 15 residues. Germline trimming cut 5 bases from V and 4 bases from J; bases unmatched to any gene: 6. The V gene's germline CDR1 is SGHRS and CDR2 YFSETQ. CDR3 coding DNA: TGCGCCAGCAGACCTAGCGGGATGAGCACCGGGGAGCTGTTTTTT. It encodes CASRPSGMSTGELFF.

This clone was detected only once. The rearrangement uses TRBV6-6 and TRBJ1-6, with a tentative D call TRBD1 (5 bases). This CDR3 region has 13 residues. Germline CDR1 MNHNY, CDR2 SVGAGI (reference sequence). Between the trimmed V and J ends, which lost 6 bases and 5 bases, there was a span of 8 bases. DNA for the CDR3: TGTGCCAGCAGAGGCAGGGATAATTCACCCCTCCACTTT. This gives the protein CASRGRDNSPLHF.

The chain carries TRBV9 and TRBJ1-1, with 7 positions matching TRBD1. Germline V CDR1 and CDR2: SGDLS, YYNGEE. The CDR3 is made up of 14 amino acids. J was trimmed by 0 bases and V by 4 bases; bases with no gene match: 3. CDR3 residues: CASSQTGMNTEAFF. Written as DNA, the CDR3 is TGTGCCAGCAGCCAGACAGGGATGAACACTGAAGCTTTCTTT.

This sequence joins TRBV5-1 and TRBJ1-4, with D uncertain. Germline V lookup: CDR1 SGHRS, CDR2 YFSETQ. The length of the CDR3 is 13 residues. Trimming left V 0 bases short and J 4 bases short, with 4 bases between. The CDR3 loop is CASSLAGNEKLFF. DNA for the CDR3: TGCGCCAGCAGCTTGGCGGGTAATGAAAAACTGTTTTTT.

This sequence joins TRBV19 and TRBJ2-3; D is unresolved. Trimming stripped 1 base from V and 5 bases from J, with 10 bases between. Germline loops: CDR1 LNHDA, CDR2 SQIVND (reference sequence). The CDR3 covers 14 residues. CDR3 nucleotide sequence: TGTGCCAGTAGTATAGTGAACAGACTAGATACGCAGTATTTT. Encoded protein: CASSIVNRLDTQYF.

This rearrangement joins TRBV7-9 to TRBJ2-6; 7 bases fit TRBD2. V dropped 2 bases and J dropped 0; count of bases not matched to a gene: 7. The germline V gene encodes CDR1 SEHNR and CDR2 FQNEAQ (reference sequence). CDR3 length: 18 residues. For the CDR3, the DNA is TGTGCCAGCAGCTTATGGGGGGGTCCCGTCTCTGGGGCCAACGTCCTGACTTTC. Protein sequence: CASSLWGGPVSGANVLTF.

The V and J genes are TRBV2 and TRBJ2-3, with no clear D. Germline CDR1 reads SNHLY; CDR2 reads FYNNEI. This CDR3 region has 15 residues. V lost 7 bases and J lost 2, with 16 bases in between. CDR3 region: CASKVIWVDTDTQYF. The CDR3 DNA is TGTGCCAGCAAAGTGATTTGGGTTGACACAGATACGCAGTATTTT.

This clone was observed a few times. The chain recombines TRBV6-4 with TRBJ1-2; the match to TRBD1 covers 7 bases. Losses at the gene ends were 5 bases for V and 4 bases for J; bases not matched to a gene: 10. The CDR3 contains 15 residues. The V gene's germline CDR1 is MRHNA and CDR2 SNTAGT. The CDR3 nucleotides are TGTGCCAGCAGTCAGCGCGAGGGGGCGGGCTATGGCTACACCTTC. Translating it yields CASSQREGAGYGYTF.

The rearrangement uses TRBV14 and TRBJ1-1; D possibly corresponds to TRBD1 (5 bases). Per germline, CDR1 SGHDN and CDR2 FVKESK. V dropped 2 bases and J dropped 10 bases, with 11 bases sitting between them. The CDR3 consists of 12 residues. CDR3 DNA sequence: TGTGCCAGCAGCCAACTGGGACTCTTAGCTTTCTTT. This translates into CASSQLGLLAFF.

This clone was observed a single time. The chain uses TRBV9 and TRBJ2-7; D is possibly TRBD2 (6 bases). Germline assignment: CDR1 SGDLS and CDR2 YYNGEE. This CDR3 contains 14 residues. V gave up 4 bases and J gave up 0 bases, with 11 bases separating them. CDR3 DNA: TGTGCCAGCAGCCCCGGGACTGTCTCCTACGAGCAGTACTTC. This sequence encodes CASSPGTVSYEQYF.